The entry below gives a single TCR beta chain sequence along with its context. What it binds is not known. The entry originates in a study of T cell responses to AZD1222 COVID-19 vaccine. Study observations and caveats: A reported finding is that nearly half of spike-specific TCRs target unmutated variant regions. Vaccine-related CD4 TCRs covered spike, predominating at 160-218 and 743-854. Seropositive AZD1222 recipients at baseline numbered only five or six. White British people made up most donors, females outnumbered males, and clonal diversity was possibly underestimated.

Method: immunoSEQ multiplex PCR; TCRdb's copy keeps in-frame clones and lacks some. The sample shows about 180,000 clones, almost 90% of them seen only once. The V end was cut by 4 bases, the J end by 0 bases, with 10 bases between. CDR1 is SGHRS, CDR2 YFSETQ, per germline. The CDR3 is 14 amino acids. The sequencing used peripheral blood, collected on day 0 of AZD1222 vaccination. The receptor comes from an adult in good health. The chain uses TRBV5-1 and TRBJ2-5; D is possibly TRBD1 (5 bases). The CDR3 sequence is CASSVAGYQETQYF. Here the CDR3 DNA reads TGCGCCAGCAGCGTAGCAGGGTACCAAGAGACCCAGTACTTC.